One and the same sample provided the 4 T cell receptor beta chains below, sequenced in a study of cytomegalovirus exposure and HLA in healthy donors. The PCR ran on 60 Vbeta and 13 Jbeta primers. Data came from immunoSEQ multiplex PCR; TCRdb stores just in-frame clones and leaves some out. In the table there are about 150,000 clones, 55% to 75% of which are singletons. The sample comprised PBMCs. The receptors come from a woman in her sixties or seventies in good health and CMV-seropositive.

In its sample, this clone was seen a few times. The chain is built from TRBV28 and TRBJ2-7; D is possibly TRBD2 (6 bases). Germline-derived CDR1 and CDR2 are MDHEN and SYDVKM. The CDR3 has 15 amino acids. Trimming removed 5 bases at V and 7 bases at J, with 21 bases between. CDR3: CASSLSLGSVREQYF. CDR3 bases: TGTGCCAGCAGTCTTTCTCTCGGGAGCGTGCGGGAGCAGTACTTC.

This rearrangement joins TRBV4-2 to TRBJ1-6; 9 bases are shared with TRBD1. The V gene's germline CDR1 is LGHNA and CDR2 YNFKEQ. This CDR3 is 15 amino acids long. V shed 0 bases and J 6 bases; nucleotides not matched to a gene: 0. The CDR3 bases are TGTGCCAGCAGCCAAGAGACAGGGGGTAATTCACCCCTCCACTTT. Its translation is CASSQETGGNSPLHF.

The chain links TRBV14 to TRBJ2-3; D may be TRBD2 (6 bases). Per the germline V gene, CDR1 is SGHDN and CDR2 is FVKESK. With 1 base removed from V and 0 bases from J, the gap between germline ends came to 14 bases. The CDR3 is made up of 17 amino acids. The CDR3 spells CASSQGVAGPSTDTQYF. The DNA for the CDR3 is TGTGCCAGCAGCCAAGGGGTGGCGGGACCAAGCACAGATACGCAGTATTTT.

The chain couples TRBV9 to TRBJ1-2; D possibly corresponds to TRBD1 (5 bases). Trimming cost V 2 bases and J 4 bases, with 18 bases left between them. The germline V gene has CDR1 SGDLS and CDR2 YYNGEE. This CDR3 is 16 amino acids long. The CDR3 bases are TGTGCCAGCAGCGTGTCCGACAACTTCGGGGGCTATGGCTACACCTTC. Protein product: CASSVSDNFGGYGYTF.